These 9 T cell receptor beta chains came from one sample sequenced in a study of blood T cell repertoires in COVID-19. Using immunoSEQ multiplex PCR, the repertoire was profiled, and TCRdb retains in-frame clones only, with some absent. The repertoire holds about 73,000 clones, with roughly four fifths as singletons. Sequenced: peripheral blood. These receptors came from a man between 65 and 85 years old with COVID-19, enrolled during active disease.

The CDR3 nucleotides read TGCGCCAGCAGCCAGCTCCTAGGGACAGGGGACTACGAGCAGTACTTC. It encodes CASSQLLGTGDYEQYF. The V gene is TRBV4-3, the J gene TRBJ2-7; TRBD1 matches 10 bases. The CDR3 has 16 residues. Looked up from germline, CDR1 is LGHNA and CDR2 is YSLEER. Trimming cost V 3 bases and J 3 bases; bases outside gene matches: 8.

The chain joins TRBV29-1 to TRBJ2-5, with TRBD1 identical over 7 bases. This CDR3 contains 15 residues. Losses at the gene ends were 3 bases for V and 5 bases for J; bases not matched to a gene: 12. Germline assignment: CDR1 SQVTM and CDR2 ANQGSEA. The CDR3 DNA is TGCAGCGTTGAGGGAGACAGGGAACTGGTGGAGACCCAGTACTTC. It specifies CSVEGDRELVETQYF.

The V call is TRBV24-1, the J call TRBJ2-1; possibly TRBD2 for D (6 bases). Germline CDR1 and CDR2: KGHDR and SFDVKD. Trimming cost V 9 bases and J 0 bases, with 17 bases left between them. The CDR3 extends over 16 amino acids. The CDR3 spells CATGFAGPNSYNEQFF. The CDR3 region has the DNA TGTGCCACCGGTTTCGCGGGACCGAACTCCTACAATGAGCAGTTCTTC.

This sequence joins TRBV7-3 and TRBJ1-1; no clear D. The CDR3 has 15 residues. Germline V gives CDR1 SGHTA, CDR2 FQGTGA. Trimming pared 3 bases from V and 2 bases from J, leaving 13 bases between. CDR3 loop: CASSFSGGGNTEAFF. DNA of the CDR3: TGTGCCAGCAGCTTTTCAGGCGGAGGTAACACTGAAGCTTTCTTT.

This clone was detected only a few times. The chain uses TRBV2 and TRBJ2-5; TRBD1 matches 7 bases. There are 13 residues in the CDR3. Trimming at V came to 7 bases and at J to 5 bases, leaving 7 bases not matched to a gene. CDR1 and CDR2 (germline): SNHLY, FYNNEI. The CDR3 loop reads CASKDGDSETQYF. The DNA of the CDR3 is TGTGCCAGCAAGGATGGGGACAGCGAGACCCAGTACTTC.

The genes are TRBV7-2 and TRBJ2-3; D is undetermined. Trimming stripped 2 bases from V and 2 bases from J, with 8 bases between. This CDR3 contains 14 residues. Germline V gene data show CDR1 as SGHTA and CDR2 as FQGNSA. CDR3 DNA: TGTGCCAGCAGCTTACGGAGTAACACAGATACGCAGTATTTT. Amino acid sequence: CASSLRSNTDTQYF.

The V and J genes are TRBV24-1 and TRBJ2-7; 13 bases are shared with TRBD2. CDR3 length equals 15 residues. CDR1 and CDR2 (germline): KGHDR, SFDVKD. J lost 9 bases, V lost 4 bases, and 8 bases had no gene match. The CDR3 loop is CATSDSGTSGTGQYF. CDR3 nucleotides: TGTGCCACCAGTGACTCCGGGACTAGCGGGACCGGGCAGTACTTC.

The rearrangement links TRBV28 to TRBJ1-2; D is uncertain. Germline CDR1 reads MDHEN; CDR2 reads SYDVKM. Trimming left V 4 bases short and J 4 bases short, with 10 bases between. The CDR3 contains 13 residues. The CDR3 protein is CASSSTLPYGYTF. The CDR3 DNA follows: TGTGCCAGCAGTTCGACACTGCCCTATGGCTACACCTTC.

The chain is built from TRBV28 and TRBJ2-1; TRBD1 matches at 7 bases. Germline lookup yields CDR1 MDHEN and CDR2 SYDVKM. This CDR3 spans 14 amino acids. V gave up 3 bases and J gave up 7 bases; unmatched junction bases: 6. CDR3 DNA: TGTGCCAGCAGTTTTACAGGGGTTTGGAATGAGCAGTTCTTC. This codes for CASSFTGVWNEQFF.